This T cell receptor (beta chain) was sequenced in a study of vaccination effects on CD4 cells after COVID-19. Notes on the study in general: In healthy vaccinees, only 1 of 255 vaccine-induced clones cross-reacted with common cold coronaviruses. Late post-vaccination samples showed marked contraction of infection- and vaccine-induced clones.

The CDR3 runs 13 residues. Germline V gene lookup returns CDR1 KGHDR and CDR2 SFDVKD. V was pared by 6 bases and J by 0 bases, with 7 bases between. Profiling relied on immunoSEQ multiplex PCR, and the TCRdb table lists in-frame clones only, not all of them. The sample shows tens of thousands of clones, approximately 79% of them seen only once. After expansion with viral peptide pools in the ViraFEST assay, antigen-specific CD4+ T cells were sequenced. Investigators separated out CD4+ T cells once 9 to 11 days of culture had passed. Prior SARS-CoV-2 infection was absent in the vaccine recipients, as shown by negative nucleocapsid antibodies. After about 2 million PBMC were placed in each well, they were cultured with about 10 IU/ml IL-2 and roughly 10 ug/ml peptides. Half-medium changes using IL-2 medium occurred on days 3 and 7. For this clone: Its antigen is unknown.

The TCR was taken from a human donor who received a COVID-19 vaccine. The rearrangement links TRBV24-1 to TRBJ2-5; D is uncertain. The starting material was CD4+ T cells from PBMCs cultured with HCoV-OC43 spike peptides, obtained before COVID-19 vaccination. Noted subset: HCoV-OC43 spike overlapping peptide pool stimulation. The CDR3 is CATSKTNQETQYF. CDR3 in DNA: TGTGCCACCAGTAAGACAAACCAAGAGACCCAGTACTTC.